The source of this TCR beta chain is a study of read filtering for tumor transcriptome and immune sequencing. Across the whole study: Patients were some 16 male and around 15 female, mean age 65.9 years, range about 45 to 85. DNase treatment preceded whole-transcriptome library preparation.

Study conclusions and caveats: RNA-seq captured clonotypes less deeply and reliably than IR-seq.

Germline V gene sequence: CDR1 MDHEN, CDR2 SYDVKM. The CDR3 runs 14 residues. Molecular barcoded adaptors covering alpha/delta and beta/gamma chains were used on 400 to 450 ng RNA. TCRdb re-called the reads through MiXCR, storing one row per CDR3 protein. The profile shows about 28,000 distinct CDR3 sequences, approximately 15% of them singletons. Of note for this clonotype: Its cognate antigen is unknown. A junction end diverges from the germline sequence, so it may reflect a read error.

The sequence came from a donor at least 40 years old with multiple myeloma. Sequencing was done on a sample of a population of CD138-negative cells sorted from bone marrow. The chain recombines TRBV28 with TRBJ2-7, with a weak D call TRBD2 (6 bases). The CDR3 DNA follows: TGTGCCAGCAGTTTCGTCGGGAGTGCCTACGCGCAGTACTTC. Translation: CASSFVGSAYAQYF.